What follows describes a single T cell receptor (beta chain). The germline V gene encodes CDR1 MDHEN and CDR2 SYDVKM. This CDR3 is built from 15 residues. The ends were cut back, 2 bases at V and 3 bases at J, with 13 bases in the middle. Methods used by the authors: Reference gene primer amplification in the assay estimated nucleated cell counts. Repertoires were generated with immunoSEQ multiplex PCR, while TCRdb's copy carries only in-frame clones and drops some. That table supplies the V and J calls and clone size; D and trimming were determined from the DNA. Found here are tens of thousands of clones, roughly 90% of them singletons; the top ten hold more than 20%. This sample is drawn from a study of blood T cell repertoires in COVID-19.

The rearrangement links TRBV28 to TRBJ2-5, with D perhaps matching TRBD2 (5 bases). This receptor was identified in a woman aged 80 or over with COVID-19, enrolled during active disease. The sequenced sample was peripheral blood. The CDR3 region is CASSLTRREKETQYF. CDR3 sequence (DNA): TGTGCCAGCAGTTTAACTAGAAGGGAGAAAGAGACCCAGTACTTC.